This is a list of T cell receptor beta chains from one sample in a study of T cell responses to AZD1222 COVID-19 vaccine. TCRdb keeps only in-frame clones here, not all; method: immunoSEQ multiplex PCR. The sample includes about 100,000 clones, 87% of them seen just once. This specimen consisted of peripheral blood, obtained 28 days after the second AZD1222 dose. The receptors stem from an adult who received the AZD1222 COVID-19 vaccine. The CDR3 runs from the conserved cysteine through the conserved F or W. A D gene is named only where the DNA matches it firmly. Clone size, where shown, is once, few, many, or a class for clones that have expanded.

v_call	clone_size	j_call	cdr3_length	d_call	cdr3_aa	cdr3_nt
TRBV7-9	.	TRBJ2-7	16	.	CASSLVSPGGSYEQYF	TGTGCCAGCAGCTTAGTTAGCCCGGGCGGTTCCTACGAGCAGTACTTC
TRBV27	few	TRBJ1-2	14	.	CASSRQDTSYGYTF	TGTGCCAGCAGTCGACAGGATACTTCCTATGGCTACACCTTC
TRBV20-1	.	TRBJ1-4	11	.	CSPALGEKLFF	TGCAGTCCGGCTTTGGGTGAAAAACTGTTTTTT
TRBV7-3	.	TRBJ1-1	16	TRBD1	CASSLGPGGSGTEAFF	TGTGCCAGCAGCTTAGGTCCAGGGGGCTCGGGCACTGAAGCTTTCTTT
TRBV9	few	TRBJ2-7	15	TRBD2	CASSVGLAGEGEQYF	TGTGCCAGCAGCGTAGGACTAGCGGGGGAGGGAGAGCAGTACTTC
TRBV28	.	TRBJ1-2	15	.	CASSSYEGPPYGYTF	TGTGCCAGCAGTTCATACGAAGGGCCCCCCTATGGCTACACCTTC
TRBV9	.	TRBJ1-1	13	.	CASSVEGDTEAFF	TGTGCCAGCAGCGTAGAAGGGGACACTGAAGCTTTCTTT
TRBV6-5	.	TRBJ1-1	11	.	CASTTNTEAFF	TGTGCCAGTACTACGAACACTGAAGCTTTCTTT
TRBV4-2	.	TRBJ2-7	13	.	CASSQDQNYEQYF	TGTGCCAGCAGCCAAGATCAAAACTACGAGCAGTACTTC
TRBV15	.	TRBJ2-7	16	TRBD1	CATSGPGGQGPYEQYF	TGTGCCACCAGCGGCCCCGGGGGACAGGGTCCCTACGAGCAGTACTTC
TRBV5-1	.	TRBJ2-1	16	TRBD2	CASSSGLAGVSNEQFF	TGCGCCAGCAGCTCTGGACTAGCGGGAGTGAGCAATGAGCAGTTCTTC
TRBV4-3	.	TRBJ1-6	18	.	CASSQDAGTGAYNSPLHF	TGCGCCAGCAGCCAAGATGCCGGAACAGGCGCTTATAATTCACCCCTCCACTTT
TRBV27	.	TRBJ2-7	12	.	CASSATGYEQYF	TGTGCCAGCAGTGCCACAGGGTACGAGCAGTACTTC
TRBV19	.	TRBJ2-5	12	.	CASSIRGETQYF	TGTGCCAGTAGTATTCGCGGGGAGACCCAGTACTTC
TRBV28	.	TRBJ2-1	16	TRBD2	CASSLPGLAGGDEQFF	TGTGCCAGCAGTTTACCGGGACTAGCGGGAGGAGATGAGCAGTTCTTC
TRBV13	.	TRBJ1-3	15	.	CASSLSRSSGNTIYF	TGTGCCAGCAGCTTATCCCGAAGCTCTGGAAACACCATATATTTT
TRBV7-2	.	TRBJ2-2	13	TRBD2	CASSPAGAGELFF	TGTGCCAGCAGCCCTGCGGGGGCCGGGGAGCTGTTTTTT
TRBV4-1	.	TRBJ1-1	13	TRBD1	CASSQGQGTEAFF	TGCGCCAGCAGCCAAGGACAGGGAACTGAAGCTTTCTTT
TRBV19	.	TRBJ1-1	12	TRBD1	CASQTGGTEAFF	TGTGCCAGCCAAACAGGGGGCACTGAAGCTTTCTTT
TRBV4-2	.	TRBJ2-7	13	.	CASSPYVESEQYF	TGTGCCAGCAGCCCTTATGTTGAGAGCGAGCAGTACTTC
TRBV5-1	.	TRBJ1-5	15	TRBD1	CASSLEGQGNQPQHF	TGCGCCAGCAGCTTGGAGGGACAGGGAAATCAGCCCCAGCATTTT
TRBV29-1	.	TRBJ1-1	14	TRBD1	CSVVIGQGFGEAFF	TGCAGCGTTGTAATCGGACAGGGGTTTGGTGAAGCTTTCTTT